This T cell receptor (beta chain) was obtained from a study of radiotherapy plus CTLA-4 blockade in lung cancer. Study in general: Objective responses emerged in around 19% of patients, and 31% attained disease control. Study-level findings and limits: Early blood T cell clone dynamics, with interferon-beta, were reported to best predict response.

The method was immunoSEQ multiplex PCR; TCRdb's version includes in-frame clones alone and lacks a portion of them. The table lists roughly 110,000 clones, approximately 87% of them singletons. About this clone: What it recognizes is unknown.

Germline CDR1 SGHRS, CDR2 YFSETQ. V was clipped by 0 bases and J by 4 bases, with 8 bases between them. The CDR3 sequence is 15 residues long. The receptor was derived from a human donor with non-small cell lung cancer that progressed on radiotherapy plus ipilimumab. Some clones in this sample may be carry-over from other donors' samples. This specimen consisted of peripheral blood, obtained from a patient treated with radiotherapy plus ipilimumab. The chain couples TRBV5-1 to TRBJ1-6; the D is unclear. The CDR3 nucleotides are TGCGCCAGCAGCTTGGAGGGTTCGTATAATTCACCCCTCCACTTT. It translates to CASSLEGSYNSPLHF.